A single sample is the source of the 24 T cell receptor beta chains below, sequenced in a study of T cell responses to AZD1222 COVID-19 vaccine. Profiling relied on immunoSEQ multiplex PCR, and the TCRdb table lists in-frame clones only, not all of them. This sample has around 150,000 clones, with approximately 90% found just once. This material consisted of peripheral blood, taken 28 days after the second AZD1222 dose. The receptors were gathered from an adult who received the AZD1222 COVID-19 vaccine.

J is TRBJ2-1 and V is TRBV6-5, with TRBD2 matching over 9 bases. V gave up 2 bases and J gave up 8 bases; unmatched junction bases: 7. This CDR3 is 15 amino acids long. Per the germline V gene, CDR1 is MNHEY and CDR2 is SVGAGI. DNA of the CDR3: TGTGCCAGCAGTTACAGGCGGGGGGGCCTTCATGAGCAGTTCTTC. Its translation is CASSYRRGGLHEQFF.

The V gene is TRBV15, the J gene TRBJ1-1, with D perhaps TRBD1 (6 bases). Germline V gives CDR1 LNHNV, CDR2 YYDKDF (reference sequence). The V gene lost 4 bases and the J gene lost 3 bases, with 15 bases spanning the gap. This CDR3 has 15 amino acids. CDR3 loop: CATSKKQGWDTEAFF. In nucleotides, the CDR3 is TGTGCCACCAGCAAAAAACAGGGTTGGGACACTGAAGCTTTCTTT.

J is TRBJ2-1 and V is TRBV6-5; 7 bases align to TRBD1. Trimming removed 6 bases from V and 5 bases from J; junction bases left unmatched: 4. The CDR3 contains 13 residues. Germline CDR1 is MNHEY and CDR2 is SVGAGI. The CDR3 DNA reads as TGTGCCAGCAGCCCCACAGGGGACAATGAGCAGTTCTTC. The encoded protein is CASSPTGDNEQFF.

V gene TRBV5-6 combines with J gene TRBJ1-2; no clear D gene. Germline assignment: CDR1 SGHDT and CDR2 YYEEEE. Deletions cut 4 bases from V and 7 bases from J, with 17 bases between. This CDR3 region has 14 residues. The CDR3 region has the DNA TGTGCCAGCAGCCCACCGGGGTCGATGCGTGGCTACACCTTC. Protein sequence: CASSPPGSMRGYTF.

The chain couples TRBV30 to TRBJ1-2, with D possibly TRBD1 on 5 matching bases. The length of the CDR3 is 13 residues. Germline CDR1 is GTSNPN and CDR2 is SVGIG (reference sequence). Deletions cut 0 bases from V and 8 bases from J, with 13 bases between. Here the CDR3 DNA reads TGTGCCTGGAGTGTCCCGCCAGGGTTAGGCTACACCTTC. This codes for CAWSVPPGLGYTF. The full variable domain, rest sourced from reference TRBV30 and TRBJ1-2, is SQTIHQWPATLVQPVGSPLSLECTVEGTSNPNLYWYRQAAGRGLQLLFYSVGIGQISSEVPQNLSASRPQDRQFILSSKKLLLSDSGFYLCAWSVPPGLGYTFGSGTRLTVV.

The chain uses TRBV6-6 and TRBJ2-7; possibly TRBD1 for D (5 bases). The V and J ends lost 4 bases and 6 bases respectively, with 16 bases between them. Germline V gene data show CDR1 as MNHNY and CDR2 as SVGAGI (reference sequence). This CDR3 has 14 amino acids. The CDR3 DNA follows: TGTGCCAGCAGTTTCAATGGAGACAGTGCCGAGCAGTACTTC. It specifies CASSFNGDSAEQYF.

The rearrangement uses TRBV27 and TRBJ2-3, with D maybe TRBD2 (6 bases). V was clipped by 5 bases and J by 3 bases, with 21 bases between them. The CDR3 sequence is 17 residues long. The germline gives CDR1 MNHEY, CDR2 SMNVEV (reference sequence). CDR3 sequence reads: CASSPTRSAGRTDTQYF. In DNA form, the CDR3 reads TGTGCCAGCAGTCCAACCCGGTCCGCCGGGAGAACAGATACGCAGTATTTT.

V is TRBV2 and J is TRBJ2-2; D not resolved. Looked up from germline, CDR1 is SNHLY and CDR2 is FYNNEI. Trimming took 3 bases from V and 4 from J, leaving 6 bases between them. The CDR3 is 13 amino acids. The CDR3 bases are TGTGCCAGCAGTGATTTAGCCACCGGGGAGCTGTTTTTT. It specifies CASSDLATGELFF.

The rearrangement links TRBV3-1 (or the pseudogene TRBV3-2) to TRBJ1-2; D may be TRBD1 (6 bases). CDR1 is LGHDT, CDR2 YNNKEL, per germline (reference sequence). Between the trimmed V and J ends, which lost 1 base and 8 bases, there was a span of 17 bases. The CDR3 loop spans 15 amino acids. CDR3 sequence reads: CASSQGRGSSQGYTF. DNA for the CDR3: TGTGCCAGCAGCCAAGGCAGGGGCTCATCCCAGGGCTACACCTTC.

The V gene is TRBV2, the J gene TRBJ1-2; a weak D match, TRBD1 (5 bases). The ends were cut back, 4 bases at V and 0 bases at J, with 15 bases in the middle. The CDR3 loop spans 16 amino acids. Germline-derived CDR1 and CDR2 are SNHLY and FYNNEI. The CDR3 region is CASSGPVTDTNYGYTF. The CDR3 DNA reads TGTGCCAGCAGTGGCCCTGTGACAGACACTAACTATGGCTACACCTTC.

To note about this clone: This same CDR3 is encoded by further DNA sequences in the sample. The chain uses TRBV19 and TRBJ1-1; D is perhaps TRBD1 (5 bases). Germline values: CDR1 LNHDA, CDR2 SQIVND (reference sequence). This CDR3 spans 16 amino acids. V lost 1 base and J 0 bases, leaving 12 bases between the germline ends. CDR3 DNA sequence: TGTGCCAGTAGTATAGGTACAGGCGCAATGAACACTGAAGCTTTCTTT. This gives the protein CASSIGTGAMNTEAFF. Full variable domain (missing parts from reference TRBV19 and TRBJ1-1): DGGITQSPKYLFRKEGQNVTLSCEQNLNHDAMYWYRQDPGQGLRLIYYSQIVNDFQKGDIAEGYSVSREKKESFPLTVTSAQKNPTAFYLCASSIGTGAMNTEAFFGQGTRLTVV.

The chain carries TRBV5-4 and TRBJ1-2; 7 bases are a match to TRBD1. Germline V gives CDR1 SGHNT, CDR2 YYREEE (reference sequence). The length of the CDR3 is 14 residues. Losses at the gene ends were 2 bases for V and 6 bases for J; bases not matched to a gene: 7. The CDR3 protein is CASSLVGTVHGYTF. CDR3 nucleotide sequence: TGTGCCAGCAGCTTAGTTGGGACAGTACATGGCTACACCTTC.

The genes are TRBV18 and TRBJ1-2; the match to TRBD1 covers 7 bases. CDR1 is KGHSH, CDR2 LQKENI, per germline. The V gene end was trimmed by 0 bases and the J gene end by 8 bases; junction bases not matched to a gene: 15. The CDR3 has 17 amino acids. In DNA, the CDR3 is TGTGCCAGCTCACCACCGAGACAGGGAATCCTAGCCATGGGCTACACCTTC. This encodes CASSPPRQGILAMGYTF.

This clone was observed a few times. V usage is TRBV4-2 and J usage is TRBJ1-1; tentative D call: TRBD1 (5 bases). The CDR3 has 14 amino acids. Germline V gene data show CDR1 as LGHNA and CDR2 as YNFKEQ. Trimming removed 1 base at V and 1 base at J, with 7 bases between. The CDR3 region is CASSQGDRNTEAFF. The CDR3 DNA is TGTGCCAGCAGCCAAGGGGACCGGAACACTGAAGCTTTCTTT.

The V and J genes are TRBV3-1 (or the pseudogene TRBV3-2) and TRBJ1-6; TRBD1 is a possible D gene (5 bases). Trimming took off 4 bases at V and 1 base at J, with 8 bases between the two ends. Germline V CDR1 and CDR2: LGHDT, YNNKEL (reference sequence). The CDR3 has 15 amino acids. CDR3 loop: CASSPGGSYNSPLHF. CDR3 nucleotide sequence: TGTGCCAGCAGCCCTGGGGGGTCCTATAATTCACCCCTCCACTTT.

This chain joins TRBV10-3 and TRBJ2-3; D may be TRBD2 (6 bases). The CDR3 has 12 amino acids. Between the trimmed V and J ends, which lost 6 bases and 9 bases, there was a span of 13 bases. The V gene's germline CDR1 is ENHRY and CDR2 SYGVKD. As DNA, the CDR3 is TGTGCCATCAGGGACTACTCACTCACGCAGTATTTT. It yields the protein CAIRDYSLTQYF.

The CDR3 nucleotides are TGTGCCAGCAGTCCCGGGACTAGTCGACCCGAGCAGTACTTC. Translated, it gives CASSPGTSRPEQYF. The rearrangement links TRBV13 to TRBJ2-7, with 8 bases identical to TRBD2. Germline assignment: CDR1 PRHDT and CDR2 FYEKMQ (reference sequence). With V trimmed by 6 bases and J by 6 bases, 10 bases remained unmatched. The CDR3 runs to 14 residues.

The chain carries TRBV3-1 (or the pseudogene TRBV3-2) and TRBJ1-6; D is uncertain. The V and J ends lost 1 base and 17 bases respectively, with 12 bases between them. CDR1 and CDR2 from the germline V gene are LGHDT and YNNKEL (reference sequence). The CDR3 contains 12 residues. CDR3 DNA sequence: TGTGCCAGCAGCCAAGGGGTTTTCAGTTTCCACTTT. Protein sequence: CASSQGVFSFHF.

This rearrangement joins TRBV15 to TRBJ2-7; D gene uncertain. Between the trimmed V and J ends, which lost 0 bases and 4 bases, there was a span of 7 bases. The CDR3 is 13 amino acids. Germline CDR1 LNHNV, CDR2 YYDKDF (reference sequence). The CDR3 protein is CATSRDPGYEQYF. The CDR3 nucleotides read TGTGCCACCAGCAGAGATCCTGGATACGAGCAGTACTTC.

The gene calls are TRBV6-4 and TRBJ2-7; D gene ambiguous. CDR1 is MRHNA and CDR2 is SNTAGT in the germline V gene. Between the trimmed V and J ends, which lost 0 bases and 3 bases, there was a span of 0 bases. The CDR3 is 11 amino acids. CDR3 amino acids: CASSDSYEQYF. The CDR3 DNA follows: TGTGCCAGCAGTGACTCCTACGAGCAGTACTTC.

The J gene is TRBJ2-2, the V gene TRBV5-6; a weak D match, TRBD1 (6 bases). The germline CDR1 and CDR2 sequences are SGHDT and YYEEEE. The V end was cut by 2 bases, the J end by 6 bases, with 14 bases between. This CDR3 spans 15 amino acids. Written as DNA, the CDR3 is TGTGCCAGCAGCTTACCCTCCAGGGGCTCCGGGGAGCTGTTTTTT. Translating it yields CASSLPSRGSGELFF. The whole variable domain, filled in from reference TRBV5-6 and TRBJ2-2, reads DAGVTQSPTHLIKTRGQQVTLRCSPKSGHDTVSWYQQALGQGPQFIFQYYEEEERQRGNFPDRFSGHQFPNYSSELNVNALLLGDSALYLCASSLPSRGSGELFFGEGSRLTVL.

This clone was seen only a few times. This rearrangement joins TRBV7-9 to TRBJ1-4, with D possibly being TRBD1 (5 bases). Germline CDR1 and CDR2: SEHNR and FQNEAQ (reference sequence). CDR3 length equals 17 residues. Between the trimmed V and J ends, which lost 3 bases and 4 bases, there was a span of 18 bases. CDR3 sequence reads: CASSLMGVSGVNEKLFF. In DNA, the CDR3 is TGTGCCAGCAGCTTGATGGGGGTCTCGGGGGTTAATGAAAAACTGTTTTTT.

This chain uses TRBV3-1 (or the pseudogene TRBV3-2) with TRBJ2-1; the D gene is possibly TRBD2 (6 bases). V lost 4 bases and J lost 4, with 11 bases in between. This CDR3 is built from 14 residues. Germline CDR1 is LGHDT and CDR2 is YNNKEL (reference sequence). The CDR3: CASSPWTIYNEQFF. CDR3 coding DNA: TGTGCCAGCAGCCCCTGGACTATTTACAATGAGCAGTTCTTC.

The CDR3 loop reads CASSEAPRWDEQYF. The CDR3 DNA sequence: TGCGCCAGCAGTGAGGCCCCTCGTTGGGACGAGCAGTACTTC. The gene calls are TRBV10-2 and TRBJ2-7, with D uncertain. Per germline, CDR1 WSHSY and CDR2 SAAADI. Deletions cut 2 bases from V and 5 bases from J, with 13 bases between. The CDR3 is 14 residues long.